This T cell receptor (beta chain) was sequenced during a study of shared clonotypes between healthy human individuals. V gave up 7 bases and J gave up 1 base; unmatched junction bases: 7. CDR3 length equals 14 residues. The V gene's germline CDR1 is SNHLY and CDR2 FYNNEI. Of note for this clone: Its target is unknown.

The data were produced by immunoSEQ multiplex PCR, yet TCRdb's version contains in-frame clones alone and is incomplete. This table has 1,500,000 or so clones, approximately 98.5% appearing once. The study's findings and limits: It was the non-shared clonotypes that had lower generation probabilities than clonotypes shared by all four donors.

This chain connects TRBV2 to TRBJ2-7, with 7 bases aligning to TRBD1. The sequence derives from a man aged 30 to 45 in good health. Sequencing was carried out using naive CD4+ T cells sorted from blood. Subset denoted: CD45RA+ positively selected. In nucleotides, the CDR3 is TGTGCCAGCATCAAAGACAGGGATTCCTACGAGCAGTACTTC. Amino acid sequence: CASIKDRDSYEQYF.